This entry features one TCR beta chain sequence. Its target antigen remains unknown. The sample holds no much larger clone one base away, and base qualities are not on file. The data derive from a study of blood T cells in healthy people across ages (dated by TCRdb to 2013 to 2016). Looking at the study overall: In model experiments, roughly one uniquely barcoded TCR beta cDNA molecule per two T cells was captured by template switching. Using deep sequencing normalized with unique cDNA molecular identifiers, the study measured how TCR beta repertoire diversity changes with age. The donors were split into four age groups: young (average 16 years), middle-aged (39), aged (about 56) and long-lived (about 82). Donors of different ages were randomly distributed across sequencing lanes to avoid experimental bias. Using the same blood draw, the study looked at two additional independent replicas of 1 million unique cDNA reads for two donors, one aged 18 to 30 and the other aged 80 or older.

The roughly 42 donors, aged 6 to 90 years, were systemically healthy Caucasian individuals from Russia. Each donor gave ten milliliters of peripheral blood, drawn into EDTA-treated Vacutainer tubes. Ficoll-Paque density-gradient centrifugation was used to isolate PBMCs, with at least 6 million per sample. Trizol reagent was used to extract total RNA from PBMCs, with at least 6 micrograms per sample. The percentages of naive CD45RAhigh/CD27high T cells were determined by flow cytometry on a PBMC aliquot from every donor. Receptor amplification or capture employed 5' RACE. These reads were obtained on an Illumina HiSeq 2500. A second PCR of roughly 6 to 12 cycles was run with a J-beta primer mix and a sample-barcoded 5' primer. Each TCR beta cDNA molecule received a unique molecular identifier from a template-switch 5' adaptor carrying 12 random nucleotides. Each sample yielded at least 3 million CDR3-containing paired-end reads. All of the RNA was converted into first-strand cDNA using the Mint cDNA synthesis kit, with a TRBC-specific oligonucleotide serving as the primer. All cDNA was treated with uracil-DNA glycosylase and then went through a first 18-cycle PCR with the universal primers M1SS and BC2_uni_R. As for the authors' bioinformatics: For normalization, 1 million high-quality reads, each with a distinct molecular identifier, were randomly selected from each sample. Reads with shared molecular identifiers were discarded instead of being binned into consensus sequences. CDR3 identification, clonotype clustering and error correction used MiTCR with a Q25 quality threshold and the strictest error-elimination algorithm. A nonparametric unseen species model with Euler transformation was used to estimate lower-bound total TCR beta diversity. TCRdb trimmed the raw reads at Q25, called clones with MiXCR and kept productive beta chains. A single entry per CDR3 protein holds the most common genes and DNA from its merged rows. None of the V and J calls come from the authors' own analysis; TCRdb made them. The sample table holds 1.5 million to 2 million distinct CDR3 sequences, of which 49% were seen once. The ten most abundant clones make up around 2.1% of the sample.

Broader findings and caveats from the paper: Estimates of total diversity based on one million sequenced T cells were considered lower bounds and underestimates. Since profiling was done on bulk unsorted PBMCs, naive and antigen-experienced compartments could not be conclusively compared. Compared with the aged group, the long-lived group had more naive CD4+ T cells, fewer expanded clones and increased TCR diversity, suggesting age selection. Because the CMV infection status of the donors was unknown, age-related changes in expanded clonotypes may potentially have been confounded. Observed TCR beta diversity correlated strongly with the percentage of naive T cells measured by flow cytometry. As age increased, observed TCR beta diversity per million T cells dropped in a roughly linear way, and a significant reduction was already evident by age 40.

This clonotype was obtained from a woman in her forties in good health. The sequenced sample was blood.

The CDR3 protein is CASSSFLGSKPPPDTQYF. The nucleotides read TGTGCCAGCAGTTCCTTTCTAGGCTCCAAACCCCCGCCGGATACGCAGTATTTT. Recombination joined TRBV28 with TRBJ2-3; no D segment can be confidently identified. V loses 4 bases of germline sequence and J loses 6 bases, and the interval between the two ends is 26 bases. From the cysteine up to the phenylalanine, the CDR3 has a length of 18 residues. Of the read, only the CDR3 DNA is kept; its 54 bases are in frame from base 1. From the germline V gene, CDR1 is MDHEN and CDR2 is SYDVKM.